Each of the 6 T cell receptor beta chains below was sequenced from the same sample in a study of blood T cell repertoires in COVID-19. TCRdb keeps only in-frame clones here, not all; method: immunoSEQ multiplex PCR. The top ten hold 20% to 25% of the sample, which has 43,000 or so clones, roughly four fifths seen once. The sample taken for sequencing was peripheral blood. Receptor source: a woman aged 55-69 years with acute or convalescent COVID-19.

The V call is TRBV6-6, the J call TRBJ1-1, with D possibly matching TRBD1 (6 bases). Trimming took 8 bases from V and 7 from J, leaving 20 bases between them. Germline V gives CDR1 MNHNY, CDR2 SVGAGI (reference sequence). The CDR3 is 14 amino acids. This chain's CDR3 is CASSISGGEGEAFF. CDR3 nucleotide sequence: TGTGCCAGCTCCATATCGGGGGGCGAGGGTGAAGCTTTCTTT.

The chain links TRBV4-1 to TRBJ2-7, with 10 positions matching TRBD1. Per germline, CDR1 MGHRA and CDR2 YSYEKL. Trimming cost V 3 bases and J 9 bases; bases outside gene matches: 11. This CDR3 spans 15 amino acids. The CDR3 DNA is TGCGCCAGCAGCCAGGTACCGGGACAGGGGCTTCTGCAGTACTTC. Amino acids: CASSQVPGQGLLQYF.

This clone occurred once. CDR3 sequence (DNA): TGCGCCAGCAGCCTAAACCTTCGACTAGCGGGGGGAAGCACCGGGGAGCTGTTTTTT. This sequence encodes CASSLNLRLAGGSTGELFF. The genes are TRBV5-1 and TRBJ2-2, with TRBD2 identical over 13 bases. This CDR3 region has 19 residues. The trim removed 4 bases at V and 4 bases at J, leaving 13 bases unmatched. Germline CDR1 SGHRS, CDR2 YFSETQ.

This clone was picked up one time. V gene TRBV2 combines with J gene TRBJ2-7; D might be TRBD1 (5 bases). V was clipped by 8 bases and J by 6 bases, with 14 bases between them. From germline, CDR1 is SNHLY and CDR2 FYNNEI. The CDR3 length is 12 residues. CDR3 sequence: CASSAQGLEQYF. The DNA for the CDR3 is TGTGCCAGCTCCGCCCAGGGTCTCGAGCAGTACTTC.

The chain joins TRBV6-2 or TRBV6-3 to TRBJ1-1, with D perhaps TRBD1 (6 bases). V was clipped by 5 bases and J by 1 base, with 17 bases between them. This CDR3 has 16 amino acids. Per the germline V gene, CDR1 is MNHEY and CDR2 is SVGEGT. CDR3: CASSVPQGLRNTEAFF. The CDR3 region has the DNA TGTGCCAGCAGTGTCCCACAGGGCCTGCGGAACACTGAAGCTTTCTTT.

This sequence joins TRBV9 and TRBJ2-1, with TRBD1 matching 10 bases. Germline trimming cut 3 bases from V and 4 bases from J; bases unmatched to any gene: 4. Germline CDR1 reads SGDLS; CDR2 reads YYNGEE. This CDR3 spans 15 amino acids. The chain's CDR3 is CASSAGQGGYNEQFF. The CDR3 nucleotides read TGTGCCAGCAGCGCAGGACAGGGGGGTTACAATGAGCAGTTCTTC.